What follows are 22 T cell receptor beta chains derived from one specimen sequenced in a study of shared clonotypes between healthy human individuals. Sequencing was performed with immunoSEQ multiplex PCR; in TCRdb, only in-frame clones are kept and a portion is missing. The repertoire consists of 740,000 or so clones, with about 80% occurring once and the leading ten covering around 2%. The sequencing input was memory CD4+ T cells sorted from blood. Subset in this sample: CD45RA-negative fraction. The receptors were gathered from a woman in her thirties in good health.

Only a few counts were recorded for this clone. The chain couples TRBV28 to TRBJ2-7; D call uncertain. Trimming removed 4 bases from V and 1 base from J, with 20 bases in between. The CDR3 has 17 residues. CDR1 and CDR2 from the germline V gene are MDHEN and SYDVKM. The CDR3 nucleotides are TGTGCCAGCAGTTCCGGTCATAGATTTACCGTGTCCTACGAGCAGTACTTC. This codes for CASSSGHRFTVSYEQYF.

The CDR3 loop is CASSLVGRDYNEQFF. CDR3 nucleotides: TGCGCCAGCAGCTTGGTGGGGCGGGACTACAATGAGCAGTTCTTC. The rearrangement links TRBV5-1 to TRBJ2-1; D might be TRBD2 (6 bases). Germline V gene sequence: CDR1 SGHRS, CDR2 YFSETQ. Trimming pared 0 bases from V and 3 bases from J, leaving 10 bases between. This CDR3 comprises 15 residues. The whole variable domain, filled in from reference TRBV5-1 and TRBJ2-1, reads KAGVTQTPRYLIKTRGQQVTLSCSPISGHRSVSWYQQTPGQGLQFLFEYFSETQRNKGNFPGRFSGRQFSNSRSEMNVSTLELGDSALYLCASSLVGRDYNEQFFGPGTRLTVL.

This clone was found once. The chain couples TRBV19 to TRBJ2-7; D remains ambiguous. Germline values: CDR1 LNHDA, CDR2 SQIVND (reference sequence). Between the trimmed V and J ends, which lost 8 bases and 0 bases, there was a span of 14 bases. This CDR3 region has 14 residues. CDR3 loop: CASSRLTSSYEQYF. The CDR3 DNA reads TGTGCCAGTTCCAGGCTCACAAGCTCCTACGAGCAGTACTTC. Full variable domain (remainder filled in from reference TRBV19 and TRBJ2-7): DGGITQSPKYLFRKEGQNVTLSCEQNLNHDAMYWYRQDPGQGLRLIYYSQIVNDFQKGDIAEGYSVSREKKESFPLTVTSAQKNPTAFYLCASSRLTSSYEQYFGPGTRLTVT.

The DNA of the CDR3 is TGTGCCAGCAGCGGGGGGAGTACAGATACGCAGTATTTT. Amino acid sequence: CASSGGSTDTQYF. The V gene is TRBV2, the J gene TRBJ2-3; TRBD2 aligns across 7 bases. The germline gives CDR1 SNHLY, CDR2 FYNNEI. The J segment lost 3 bases and the V segment lost 6 bases, leaving 3 bases of the junction unmatched. This CDR3 region has 13 residues. The full variable domain, rest sourced from reference TRBV2 and TRBJ2-3, is EPEVTQTPSHQVTQMGQEVILRCVPISNHLYFYWYRQILGQKVEFLVSFYNNEISEKSEIFDDQFSVERPDGSNFTLKIRSTKLEDSAMYFCASSGGSTDTQYFGPGTRLTVL.

The chain joins TRBV29-1 to TRBJ2-7; TRBD2 might be the D (7 bases). Germline V gives CDR1 SQVTM, CDR2 ANQGSEA. V was pared by 6 bases and J by 6 bases, with 12 bases between. The CDR3 consists of 11 residues. CDR3 bases: TGCAGCGTGTCCGGGGGGCGCGAGCAGTACTTC. As protein: CSVSGGREQYF.

The V call is TRBV5-1, the J call TRBJ2-5; D is possibly TRBD1 (5 bases). The CDR3 is 15 residues long. Germline lookup yields CDR1 SGHRS and CDR2 YFSETQ. Trimming left V 1 base short and J 3 bases short, with 13 bases between. The CDR3 nucleotides read TGCGCCAGCAGCTTGTCGGCTCCGACAGAAGAGACCCAGTACTTC. Translating gives CASSLSAPTEETQYF. The variable domain in full, completed from reference TRBV5-1 and TRBJ2-5, reads KAGVTQTPRYLIKTRGQQVTLSCSPISGHRSVSWYQQTPGQGLQFLFEYFSETQRNKGNFPGRFSGRQFSNSRSEMNVSTLELGDSALYLCASSLSAPTEETQYFGPGTRLLVL.

The chain employs TRBV5-4 and TRBJ2-1, with 12 bases fitting TRBD2. Germline lookup yields CDR1 SGHNT and CDR2 YYREEE (reference sequence). The ends lost 5 bases at V and 9 bases at J; junction bases unmatched: 9. CDR3 size: 15 residues. The CDR3: CASSQTSGGAGEQFF. The CDR3 DNA reads TGTGCCAGCAGTCAGACTAGCGGGGGAGCCGGTGAGCAGTTCTTC.

The chain recombines TRBV14 with TRBJ2-1; weak D call: TRBD2 (6 bases). The CDR3 sequence is 14 residues long. Germline V gene sequence: CDR1 SGHDN, CDR2 FVKESK. Trimming stripped 1 base from V and 7 bases from J, with 11 bases between. Written as DNA, the CDR3 is TGTGCCAGCAGCCAAGGGCGGGGTAAAAATGAGCAGTTCTTC. Translation gives CASSQGRGKNEQFF.

The V call is TRBV11-2, the J call TRBJ2-1, with 8 bases matching TRBD2. Germline CDR1 SGHAT, CDR2 FQNNGV. This CDR3 spans 16 amino acids. The trim removed 6 bases at V and 4 bases at J, leaving 11 bases unmatched. CDR3 DNA sequence: TGTGCCAGCAGACCGACGGCGGGAGGCGGGTACAATGAGCAGTTCTTC. This gives the protein CASRPTAGGGYNEQFF.

This clone was counted only a few times. CDR3 amino acids: CASSLNSGQGETQYF. The CDR3 DNA follows: TGTGCCAGCAGCCTAAATTCAGGGCAGGGTGAGACCCAGTACTTC. The gene calls are TRBV6-1 and TRBJ2-5; the D gene is possibly TRBD1 (5 bases). This CDR3 comprises 15 residues. CDR1 MNHNS and CDR2 SASEGT come from the germline V gene. V lost 6 bases and J 5 bases, leaving 19 bases between the germline ends.

A word on this clone: Different DNA sequences within this sample yield the same CDR3. This chain joins TRBV28 and TRBJ1-2; TRBD1 is a possible D gene (6 bases). The length of the CDR3 is 13 residues. Trimming cost V 4 bases and J 5 bases, with 11 bases left between them. Germline CDR1 reads MDHEN; CDR2 reads SYDVKM. CDR3 in amino acids: CASSSRGPYGYTF. The CDR3 DNA sequence: TGTGCCAGCAGTTCCAGGGGACCGTATGGCTACACCTTC.

CDR3 sequence: CASSEQGFYGYTF. Written as DNA, the CDR3 is TGTGCCAGCAGTGAACAGGGGTTCTATGGCTACACCTTC. The rearrangement joins TRBV6-1 to TRBJ1-2; perhaps TRBD1 as D (6 bases). Germline values: CDR1 MNHNS, CDR2 SASEGT. Trimming took 2 bases from V and 4 from J, leaving 8 bases between them. The CDR3 is 13 amino acids.

This chain connects TRBV28 to TRBJ2-7; TRBD2 might be the D (7 bases). V was clipped by 3 bases and J by 6 bases, with 18 bases between them. This CDR3 is 15 amino acids long. Per germline, CDR1 MDHEN and CDR2 SYDVKM. The CDR3 DNA reads as TGTGCCAGCAGTTTCTTGGGGGGGGCCCTCAGCGAGCAGTACTTC. Its protein product is CASSFLGGALSEQYF. Based on the CDR3 plus reference TRBV28 and TRBJ2-7, the full variable domain is DVKVTQSSRYLVKRTGEKVFLECVQDMDHENMFWYRQDPGLGLRLIYFSYDVKMKEKGDIPEGYSVSREKKERFSLILESASTNQTSMYLCASSFLGGALSEQYFGPGTRLTVT.

The V and J genes are TRBV11-2 and TRBJ2-7; maybe TRBD1 (6 bases). The CDR3 has 14 amino acids. Germline V gene lookup returns CDR1 SGHAT and CDR2 FQNNGV. Trimming cost V 4 bases and J 2 bases, with 12 bases left between them. The CDR3, as DNA: TGTGCCAGCAGCTGGACAGTTCGCCCCTACGAGCAGTACTTC. Amino acid sequence: CASSWTVRPYEQYF.

The chain combines TRBV29-1 with TRBJ2-2; TRBD2 might be the D (5 bases). From germline, CDR1 is SQVTM and CDR2 ANQGSEA. The germline V and J ends were trimmed by 0 bases and 3 bases, with 8 bases remaining between them. The CDR3 contains 14 residues. CDR3 in amino acids: CSVEEDWHTGELFF. In DNA, the CDR3 is TGCAGCGTTGAAGAGGACTGGCACACCGGGGAGCTGTTTTTT.

The V and J genes are TRBV5-1 and TRBJ2-1; TRBD1 matches at 8 bases. V was clipped by 4 bases and J by 6 bases; unmatched bases: 6. The CDR3 sequence is 14 residues long. The germline CDR1 and CDR2 sequences are SGHRS and YFSETQ. The chain's CDR3 is CASSTGQGINEQFF. DNA of the CDR3: TGCGCCAGCAGCACCGGACAGGGTATCAATGAGCAGTTCTTC.

The chain employs TRBV15 and TRBJ2-2; TRBD2 is a possible D gene (6 bases). Trimming removed 0 bases at V and 13 bases at J, with 15 bases between. From germline, CDR1 is LNHNV and CDR2 YYDKDF (reference sequence). The CDR3 has 14 residues. The CDR3 DNA sequence: TGTGCCACCAGCAGAGACCCCTTGGGAGGAGGGCTGTTTTTT. The encoded protein is CATSRDPLGGGLFF. The complete variable domain, with remaining parts taken from reference TRBV15 and TRBJ2-2, reads DAMVIQNPRYQVTQFGKPVTLSCSQTLNHNVMYWYQQKSSQAPKLLFHYYDKDFNNEADTPDNFQSRRPNTSFCFLDIRSPGLGDTAMYLCATSRDPLGGGLFFGEGSRLTVL.

About this clone itself: Within the sample, other DNA sequences also encode this same CDR3. The chain joins TRBV5-1 to TRBJ2-1; D might be TRBD1 (6 bases). Germline lookup yields CDR1 SGHRS and CDR2 YFSETQ. The CDR3 runs 15 residues. V was cut by 4 bases and J by 0 bases, with 11 bases left in between. CDR3 coding DNA: TGCGCCAGCAGCATTGACAGGCCCTCCTACAATGAGCAGTTCTTC. This sequence encodes CASSIDRPSYNEQFF. The full variable domain, its missing parts supplied by reference TRBV5-1 and TRBJ2-1, is KAGVTQTPRYLIKTRGQQVTLSCSPISGHRSVSWYQQTPGQGLQFLFEYFSETQRNKGNFPGRFSGRQFSNSRSEMNVSTLELGDSALYLCASSIDRPSYNEQFFGPGTRLTVL.

For this clone: The identical CDR3 is also encoded by other nucleotide sequences in the sample. This chain uses TRBV28 with TRBJ1-5; D unresolved. V gave up 3 bases and J gave up 4 bases, with 7 bases separating them. The CDR3 is 13 residues long. Germline CDR1 is MDHEN and CDR2 is SYDVKM. CDR3 loop: CASSLGENQPQHF. The CDR3 nucleotides are TGTGCCAGCAGTTTGGGAGAGAATCAGCCCCAGCATTTT.

The chain links TRBV7-9 to TRBJ2-2; D gene ambiguous. The CDR3 length is 15 residues. Trimming stripped 5 bases from V and 5 bases from J, with 15 bases between. Germline loops: CDR1 SEHNR, CDR2 FQNEAQ (reference sequence). CDR3: CASSLRRVGTGELFF. The DNA of the CDR3 is TGTGCCAGCAGCCTCCGACGGGTCGGTACCGGGGAGCTGTTTTTT.

The chain combines TRBV28 with TRBJ2-5, with 9 positions matching TRBD1. Matching the DNA end better, TRBJ2-7 makes the J call doubtful. The CDR3 extends over 15 amino acids. Germline assignment: CDR1 MDHEN and CDR2 SYDVKM. The CDR3: CASSFGGTGYYEQYF. As DNA, the CDR3 is TGTGCCAGCAGTTTTGGGGGGACAGGGTACTACGAGCAGTACTTC.

The chain couples TRBV4-2 to TRBJ2-1; D unclear. Germline CDR1 LGHNA, CDR2 YNFKEQ. Deletions cut 4 bases from V and 0 bases from J, with 16 bases between. CDR3 size: 17 residues. The CDR3 coding sequence is TGTGCCAGCAGCCTTGCCTGGGCTCAACACTCCTACAATGAGCAGTTCTTC. Protein sequence: CASSLAWAQHSYNEQFF.